Listed below are T cell receptor beta chains from one sample, sequenced in a study of cytomegalovirus exposure and HLA in healthy donors. Using immunoSEQ multiplex PCR, the repertoire was profiled, and TCRdb retains in-frame clones only, with some absent. Among approximately 140,000 clones listed, approximately 80% were seen once. The source material was PBMCs. The receptors stem from a woman aged 18-29 years in good health and CMV-seronegative. The CDR3 runs from the conserved cysteine through the conserved F or W. Fields, in order: J gene, clone size, V gene, D gene, CDR3 DNA, CDR3 protein. D genes are given only for firm matches. The size field is filled for only some rows; it gives once, few, many or a size class.

TRBJ1-2	NA	TRBV18	TRBD1	TGTGCCAGCTCACCCACCCCAAATACGGCGGGGACAGGGAGTGGTCGTGGCTACACCTTC	CASSPTPNTAGTGSGRGYTF
TRBJ2-1	NA	TRBV5-4	NA	TGTGCCAGCAGCTTGGCTAGGACTCAGAATGAGCAGTTCTTC	CASSLARTQNEQFF
TRBJ2-3	NA	TRBV29-1	TRBD1	TGCAGCGTTCGGGGTCTGACCGGGACAGAGAGCACAGATACGCAGTATTTT	CSVRGLTGTESTDTQYF
TRBJ2-7	NA	TRBV7-6	NA	TGTGCCAGCAGCCACGGCGGAGCCTACGAGCAGTACTTC	CASSHGGAYEQYF
TRBJ2-5	NA	TRBV29-1	NA	TGCAGCGTTGCCTGGTCAGACGGGGAGACCCAGTACTTC	CSVAWSDGETQYF
TRBJ2-1	NA	TRBV2	NA	TGTGCCAGTCTAATTCCCGGGTCCTTGTTCTTC	CASLIPGSLFF
TRBJ2-5	NA	TRBV30	NA	TGTGCCTGGAGTCTCGAGACCCAGTACTTC	CAWSLETQYF
TRBJ1-1	NA	TRBV7-6	TRBD1	TGTGCCAGCAGCCCCCAACTGACAGGGTTCCCCACTGAAGCTTTCTTT	CASSPQLTGFPTEAFF
TRBJ1-2	once	TRBV7-2	NA	TGTGCCAGCAGCCCAAGACAGGCGTCCTATGGCTACACCTTC	CASSPRQASYGYTF
TRBJ1-2	NA	TRBV6-6	NA	TGTGCCAGCAGCCCCGATAGGGGCGCCTATGGCTACACCTTC	CASSPDRGAYGYTF
TRBJ2-2	NA	TRBV2	NA	TGTGCCAGCAATCAGGGAATGGGCACCGGGGAGCTGTTTTTT	CASNQGMGTGELFF
TRBJ2-4	NA	TRBV7-8	NA	TGTGCCAGCAGGGGACTAGCCAAAAACATTCAGTACTTC	CASRGLAKNIQYF
TRBJ2-7	once	TRBV6-6	NA	TGTGCCAGCAGTTACAGACTCTTCTACGAGCAGTACTTC	CASSYRLFYEQYF
TRBJ1-2	NA	TRBV2	TRBD1	TGTGCCAGCAGCCGAGAAGGACAGGGCGCAAGCCCCAAGTGG	CASSREGQGASPKW
TRBJ2-7	NA	TRBV11-2	NA	TGTGCCAGCAGCTTAGCTCAGGGGATCCACGAGCAGTACTTC	CASSLAQGIHEQYF
TRBJ2-5	once	TRBV2	NA	TGTGCCAGCGGGGTGGGGGGGGCCCAAGAGACCCAGTACTTC	CASGVGGAQETQYF
TRBJ2-7	NA	TRBV28	TRBD2	TGTGCCACCGGAGATCTAGCGGGAGCCTACGAGCAGTACTTC	CATGDLAGAYEQYF
TRBJ1-6	NA	TRBV6-5	NA	TGTGCCAGTTCGCGTGGGGGCGGTTCACCCCTCCACTTT	CASSRGGGSPLHF
TRBJ1-3	NA	TRBV5-6	NA	TGTGCCAGCAGCTTACTCTTTGAAAACACCATATATTTT	CASSLLFENTIYF
TRBJ1-1	NA	TRBV6-1	TRBD1	TGTGCCAGCAAGGGGACAGCGAACACTGAAGCTTTCTTT	CASKGTANTEAFF
TRBJ2-2	NA	TRBV9	TRBD2	TGTGCCAGCAGCCGACGAGCGGGAGTGGGCACCGGGGAGCTGTTTTTT	CASSRRAGVGTGELFF
TRBJ2-7	once	TRBV6-5	NA	TGTGCCAGCAGGGACTTAAAGGAGCAGTACTTC	CASRDLKEQYF
TRBJ2-1	NA	TRBV7-9	TRBD1	TGTGCCAGCAGGGGGGGGACAGGGAACAATGAGCAGTTCTTC	CASRGGTGNNEQFF
TRBJ2-1	NA	TRBV11-2	TRBD2	TGTGCCAGCAGCTTGAGTAGCGGGAGGATCAATGAGCAGTTCTTC	CASSLSSGRINEQFF
TRBJ2-3	once	TRBV27	NA	TGTGCCAGCAGTTTAAGCCCAGATACGCAGTATTTT	CASSLSPDTQYF
TRBJ2-7	few	TRBV4-2	TRBD2	TGTGCCAGCAGCCACCAGGCTAGCGGCACCCCTACGGAGCAGTACTTC	CASSHQASGTPTEQYF
TRBJ2-6	NA	TRBV2	TRBD2	TGTGCCAGCAGTGAAGTTGTAGGGCGGGAGGATTCTGGGGCCAACGTCCTGACTTTC	CASSEVVGREDSGANVLTF
TRBJ2-1	NA	TRBV10-3	TRBD2	TGTGCCATCAGAACGGGAGGAGAGGGAGAGCAGTTCTTC	CAIRTGGEGEQFF
TRBJ1-5	NA	TRBV27	TRBD1	TGTGCCAGCAGTTCGGGGGACAGGTCTGATACGCAGCATTTT	CASSSGDRSDTQHF
TRBJ1-1	NA	TRBV11-3	TRBD1	TGTGCCAGCAGCCAGCCGGGACAGACTGAAGCTTTCTTT	CASSQPGQTEAFF
TRBJ2-1	NA	TRBV5-1	NA	TGCGCCAGCAGCTTGGGGGCGGGTATAAGCAATGAGCAGTTCTTC	CASSLGAGISNEQFF
TRBJ1-1	NA	TRBV5-1	TRBD1	TGCGCCAGCAGCCGGCCGGGACAGATGAACACTGAAGCTTTCTTT	CASSRPGQMNTEAFF
TRBJ1-5	few	TRBV18	TRBD1	TGTGCCAGCTCACCAGGACAGGGAGACAATCAGCCCCAGCATTTT	CASSPGQGDNQPQHF
TRBJ1-4	NA	TRBV30	TRBD1	TGTGCCTGGAGTGTGGGGACAGGCGACGAAAAACTGTTTTTT	CAWSVGTGDEKLFF
TRBJ2-1	NA	TRBV30	TRBD1	TGTGCCTGGAGGACCGGGACAGGGGGTATGCATGAGCAGTTCTTC	CAWRTGTGGMHEQFF
TRBJ1-2	NA	TRBV29-1	NA	TGCAGCGTTGCGAATGAGCTCCTCTATGGCTACACCTTC	CSVANELLYGYTF
TRBJ2-5	few	TRBV9	NA	TGTGCCAGCAGCGTAGCCCTCCAAGAGACCCAGTACTTC	CASSVALQETQYF
TRBJ1-2	NA	TRBV6-5	NA	TGTGCCAGCAGTTCGTCGGGCAGGGTTCTAGGGTACACCTTC	CASSSSGRVLGYTF
TRBJ1-2	NA	TRBV7-9	TRBD1	TGTGCCAGCAGCTTAGGGCAGGGGGCCTATGGCTACACCTTC	CASSLGQGAYGYTF
TRBJ2-5	NA	TRBV29-1	TRBD2	TGCAGCGTGTCGACTAGCGGGGCGTACCAAGAGACCCAGTACTTC	CSVSTSGAYQETQYF
TRBJ2-1	NA	TRBV12-2	NA	TGTGCAAGTCGCTTATGGCGGGGTTACAATGAGCAGTTCTTC	CASRLWRGYNEQFF
TRBJ2-7	NA	TRBV7-9	TRBD2	TGTGCCAGCAGCCCTTCTATAGCGGGCCCCCGAACGGAGCAGTACTTC	CASSPSIAGPRTEQYF
TRBJ1-3	NA	TRBV28	NA	TGTGCCAGCAGTACGGGTGATTTCCGTGGAAACACCATATATTTT	CASSTGDFRGNTIYF
TRBJ1-1	NA	TRBV6-5	NA	TGTGCCAGCAGCCGGGGGTCAGCTGAAGCTTTCTTT	CASSRGSAEAFF
TRBJ1-2	NA	TRBV19	TRBD1	TGTGCCACCCCAGGACAGGCCGGCTTGGGCTACACCTTC	CATPGQAGLGYTF
TRBJ1-1	NA	TRBV2	TRBD1	TGTGCCAGCGGTAAAGGGACAGGCCGCTCCCCTGAAGCTTTCTTT	CASGKGTGRSPEAFF